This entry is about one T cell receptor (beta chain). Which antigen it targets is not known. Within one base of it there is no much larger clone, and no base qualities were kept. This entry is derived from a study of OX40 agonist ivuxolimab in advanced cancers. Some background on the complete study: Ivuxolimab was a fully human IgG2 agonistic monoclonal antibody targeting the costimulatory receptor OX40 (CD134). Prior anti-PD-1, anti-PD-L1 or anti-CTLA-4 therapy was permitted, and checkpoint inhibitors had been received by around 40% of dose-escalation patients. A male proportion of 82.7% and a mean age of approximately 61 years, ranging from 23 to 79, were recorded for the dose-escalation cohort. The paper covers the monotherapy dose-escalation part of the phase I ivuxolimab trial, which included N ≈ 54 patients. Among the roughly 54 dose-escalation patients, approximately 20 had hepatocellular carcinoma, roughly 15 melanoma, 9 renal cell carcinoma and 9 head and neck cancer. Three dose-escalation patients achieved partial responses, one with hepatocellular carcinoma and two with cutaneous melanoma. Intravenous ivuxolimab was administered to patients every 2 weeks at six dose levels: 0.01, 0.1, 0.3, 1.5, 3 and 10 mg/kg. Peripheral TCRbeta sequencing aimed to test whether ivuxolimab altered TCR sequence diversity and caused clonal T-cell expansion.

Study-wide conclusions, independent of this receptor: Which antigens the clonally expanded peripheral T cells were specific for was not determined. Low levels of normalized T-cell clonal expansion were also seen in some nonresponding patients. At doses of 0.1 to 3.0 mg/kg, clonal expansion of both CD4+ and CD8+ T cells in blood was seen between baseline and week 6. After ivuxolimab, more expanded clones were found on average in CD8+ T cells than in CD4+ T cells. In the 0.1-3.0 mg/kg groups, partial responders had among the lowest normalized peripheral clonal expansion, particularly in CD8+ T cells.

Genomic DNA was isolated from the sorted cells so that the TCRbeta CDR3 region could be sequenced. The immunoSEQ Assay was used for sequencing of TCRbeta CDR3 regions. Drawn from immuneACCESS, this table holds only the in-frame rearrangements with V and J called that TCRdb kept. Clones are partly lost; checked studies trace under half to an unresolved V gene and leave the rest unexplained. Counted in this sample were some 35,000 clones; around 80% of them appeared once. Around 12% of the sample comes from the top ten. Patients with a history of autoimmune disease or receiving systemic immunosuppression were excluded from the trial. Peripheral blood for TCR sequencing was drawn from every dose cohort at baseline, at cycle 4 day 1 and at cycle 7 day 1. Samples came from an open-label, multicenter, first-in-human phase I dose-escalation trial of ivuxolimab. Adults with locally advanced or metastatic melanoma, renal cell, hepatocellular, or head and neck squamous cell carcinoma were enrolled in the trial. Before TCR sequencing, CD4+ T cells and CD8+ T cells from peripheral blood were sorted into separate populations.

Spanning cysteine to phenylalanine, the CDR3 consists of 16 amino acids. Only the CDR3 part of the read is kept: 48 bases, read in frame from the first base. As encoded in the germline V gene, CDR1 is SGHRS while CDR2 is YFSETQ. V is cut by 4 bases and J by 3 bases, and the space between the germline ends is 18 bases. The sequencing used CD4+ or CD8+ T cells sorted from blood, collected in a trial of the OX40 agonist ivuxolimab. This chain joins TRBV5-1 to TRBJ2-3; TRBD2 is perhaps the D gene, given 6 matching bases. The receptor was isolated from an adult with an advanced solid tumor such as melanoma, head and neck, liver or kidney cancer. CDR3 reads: CASSHRRGGPTDTQYF. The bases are TGCGCCAGCAGCCACCGGAGGGGTGGACCAACAGATACGCAGTATTTT.